Listed here are 19 T cell receptor beta chains from one sample, sequenced in a study of radiation and T cells in renal cell carcinoma. Sequenced by immunoSEQ multiplex PCR; TCRdb stores in-frame clones only, minus some. Of about 130,000 clones in the sample, roughly four fifths were seen once. Regarding time point: blood 2 weeks post-SBRT. Sample treatment: 15 Gy SBRT to primary tumor, nephrectomy 4 weeks later. This sample comprised blood, obtained from a patient whose treatment included radiotherapy and nephrectomy. Receptors originate from a man aged 50-60 years with renal cell carcinoma.

This chain uses TRBV7-8 with TRBJ1-1; 7 bases align to TRBD1. J was trimmed by 4 bases and V by 2 bases; bases with no gene match: 10. In germline, CDR1 is SGHVS, CDR2 FQNEAQ. This CDR3 has 16 residues. CDR3 protein: CASSLTNRGRGTEAFF. The DNA for the CDR3 is TGTGCCAGCAGCTTAACCAACAGGGGACGAGGCACTGAAGCTTTCTTT.

This clone has only a few counts. V is TRBV6-1 and J is TRBJ2-3; the match to TRBD1 covers 7 bases. The J segment lost 13 bases and the V segment lost 1 base, leaving 5 bases of the junction unmatched. From germline, CDR1 is MNHNS and CDR2 SASEGT. The CDR3 loop spans 12 amino acids. The CDR3: CASSEDRGLKYF. The CDR3 DNA is TGTGCCAGCAGTGAAGACAGGGGCCTTAAGTATTTT.

The chain carries TRBV5-4 and TRBJ2-7; the match to TRBD2 covers 16 bases. This CDR3 has 16 residues. Germline CDR1 and CDR2: SGHNT and YYREEE (reference sequence). The junction had 3 bases not matched to a gene; V was cut back by 3 bases and J by 3 bases. This CDR3 reads CASSWGLAGGNYEQYF. In DNA, the CDR3 is TGTGCCAGCAGCTGGGGACTAGCGGGAGGGAACTACGAGCAGTACTTC.

CDR3 DNA sequence: TGTGCCATCAGTCTATTTAACAGAGAGTATGGCTACACCTTC. Its protein is CAISLFNREYGYTF. The chain employs TRBV10-3 and TRBJ1-2; no definite D call. The CDR3 has 14 amino acids. V lost 5 bases and J lost 5, with 15 bases in between. The V gene's germline CDR1 is ENHRY and CDR2 SYGVKD.

The table lists this clone with a count of one. Additional DNA sequences in this sample encode the identical CDR3. CDR3 in amino acids: CASSLGTGYEQYF. DNA of the CDR3: TGTGCCAGCAGCCTAGGGACTGGCTACGAGCAGTACTTC. The rearrangement links TRBV5-4 to TRBJ2-7, with a weak D call TRBD2 (6 bases). V was shortened by 4 bases and J by 3 bases, with 11 bases between the two germline ends. The CDR3 is 13 amino acids. From germline, CDR1 is SGHNT and CDR2 YYREEE (reference sequence).

The chain combines TRBV7-9 with TRBJ2-1; no reliable D call. V gave up 1 base and J gave up 4 bases, with 11 bases separating them. Germline V CDR1 and CDR2: SEHNR, FQNEAQ (reference sequence). This CDR3 spans 15 amino acids. CDR3 DNA: TGTGCCAGCAGCTTAGGGGGTAGCATGTACAATGAGCAGTTCTTC. As protein: CASSLGGSMYNEQFF. Together with reference TRBV7-9 and TRBJ2-1, the CDR3 gives the full variable domain: DTGVSQNPRHKITKRGQNVTFRCDPISEHNRLYWYRQTLGQGPEFLTYFQNEAQLEKSRLLSDRFSAERPKGSFSTLEIQRTEQGDSAMYLCASSLGGSMYNEQFFGPGTRLTVL.

This sequence joins TRBV19 and TRBJ2-2, with 10 bases identical to TRBD1. This CDR3 region has 17 residues. With V trimmed by 5 bases and J by 7 bases, 13 bases remained unmatched. Germline V lookup: CDR1 LNHDA, CDR2 SQIVND (reference sequence). The CDR3: CASSAPGTGVFGGELFF. As DNA, the CDR3 is TGTGCCAGTAGTGCTCCCGGGACAGGGGTTTTCGGCGGGGAGCTGTTTTTT.

This clone was recorded once. V and J are TRBV4-2 and TRBJ1-2; 9 bases fit TRBD1. V lost 4 bases, J lost 4 bases, and 13 bases stayed unmatched. CDR1 LGHNA and CDR2 YNFKEQ come from the germline V gene. CDR3 length equals 17 residues. CDR3 residues: CASSPRTGDAGTYGYTF. The DNA for the CDR3 is TGTGCCAGCAGCCCACGGACAGGGGACGCAGGGACCTATGGCTACACCTTC.

CDR3 sequence (DNA): TGTGCCAGCAGCTGGACAGAAGAGACCCAGTACTTC. This gives the protein CASSWTEETQYF. The chain combines TRBV7-9 with TRBJ2-5; weak D call: TRBD1 (6 bases). The V and J ends lost 4 bases and 3 bases respectively, with 6 bases between them. The CDR3 consists of 12 residues. CDR1 and CDR2 from the germline V gene are SEHNR and FQNEAQ (reference sequence).

The chain combines TRBV9 with TRBJ2-7, with 9 bases matching TRBD1. CDR1 and CDR2 from the germline V gene are SGDLS and YYNGEE. CDR3 size: 15 residues. V was pared by 5 bases and J by 4 bases, with 10 bases of the junction left unmatched. The CDR3: CASSLETGGWYEQYF. The DNA for the CDR3 is TGTGCCAGCAGTCTCGAAACAGGGGGCTGGTACGAGCAGTACTTC.

The CDR3, as DNA: TGCGCCAGCCGGCAGAATAATTCACCCCTCCACTTT. Residues: CASRQNNSPLHF. This sequence joins TRBV5-1 and TRBJ1-6; D remains unclear. CDR3 length equals 12 residues. CDR1 and CDR2 (germline): SGHRS, YFSETQ. Trimming left V 7 bases short and J 5 bases short, with 7 bases between.

The rearrangement joins TRBV10-3 to TRBJ1-3; no firm D call. V was shortened by 3 bases and J by 0 bases, with 12 bases between the two germline ends. The CDR3 loop spans 16 amino acids. In germline, CDR1 is ENHRY, CDR2 SYGVKD. The CDR3 nucleotides are TGTGCCATCAGTGAAGAGCTACCAGCCTCTGGAAACACCATATATTTT. Translated: CAISEELPASGNTIYF.

The chain employs TRBV7-2 and TRBJ1-4; 10 bases align to TRBD1. The CDR3 spans 15 residues. In germline, CDR1 is SGHTA, CDR2 FQGNSA. V gave up 0 bases and J gave up 10 bases; unmatched junction bases: 5. CDR3 region: CASSLATGGARKLFF. The CDR3 DNA sequence: TGTGCCAGCAGCTTAGCGACAGGGGGCGCGAGAAAACTGTTTTTT.

V gene TRBV6-5 combines with J gene TRBJ2-1, with TRBD1 matching over 8 bases. Looked up from germline, CDR1 is MNHEY and CDR2 is SVGAGI. The CDR3 covers 15 residues. With V trimmed by 0 bases and J by 8 bases, 6 bases remained unmatched. In DNA form, the CDR3 reads TGTGCCAGCAGTTACTCCGGGCCAGGGGGCCATGAGCAGTTCTTC. This translates into CASSYSGPGGHEQFF.

This clone was seen a few times. This sequence joins TRBV7-3 and TRBJ1-1; D is unresolved. Germline CDR1 SGHTA, CDR2 FQGTGA. CDR3 length equals 11 residues. The V and J ends lost 1 base and 14 bases respectively, with 11 bases between them. Written as DNA, the CDR3 is TGTGCCAGCAGCTTAAACGGGCCAATGTTCTTT. Translating gives CASSLNGPMFF.

The chain has TRBV6-5 and TRBJ1-3; tentatively, D is TRBD1 (6 bases). Germline values: CDR1 MNHEY, CDR2 SVGAGI. V shed 9 bases and J shed 1 base, with 10 bases lying between them. The CDR3 is 13 amino acids. In DNA form, the CDR3 reads TGTGCCAGTTCAGGGGAGTCTGGAAACACCATATATTTT. It is translated as CASSGESGNTIYF.

The chain has TRBV6-1 and TRBJ2-7; D remains ambiguous. Trimming pared 3 bases from V and 3 bases from J, leaving 9 bases between. There are 13 residues in the CDR3. Per the germline V gene, CDR1 is MNHNS and CDR2 is SASEGT. DNA of the CDR3: TGTGCCAGCAGTGACGCAATCGGCTACGAGCAGTACTTC. This gives the protein CASSDAIGYEQYF.

On this clone: At the DNA level, this CDR3 is encoded by other sequences in the same sample as well. The chain links TRBV6-5 to TRBJ1-1; perhaps TRBD1 as D (5 bases). Trimming pared 2 bases from V and 2 bases from J, leaving 9 bases between. Germline V lookup: CDR1 MNHEY, CDR2 SVGAGI. The CDR3 is 14 amino acids. The CDR3 loop reads CASSYDRGNTEAFF. The DNA of the CDR3 is TGTGCCAGCAGTTACGATAGGGGAAACACTGAAGCTTTCTTT.

The chain is built from TRBV7-8 and TRBJ1-1, with D possibly TRBD1 on 5 matching bases. The V and J ends lost 7 bases and 0 bases respectively, with 27 bases between them. The CDR3 totals 19 residues. Germline CDR1 is SGHVS and CDR2 is FQNEAQ. The CDR3 nucleotides are TGTGCCAGCACCGCCCGGGAGGGCCGGGGCCTAAGGGTGAACACTGAAGCTTTCTTT. It translates to CASTAREGRGLRVNTEAFF.